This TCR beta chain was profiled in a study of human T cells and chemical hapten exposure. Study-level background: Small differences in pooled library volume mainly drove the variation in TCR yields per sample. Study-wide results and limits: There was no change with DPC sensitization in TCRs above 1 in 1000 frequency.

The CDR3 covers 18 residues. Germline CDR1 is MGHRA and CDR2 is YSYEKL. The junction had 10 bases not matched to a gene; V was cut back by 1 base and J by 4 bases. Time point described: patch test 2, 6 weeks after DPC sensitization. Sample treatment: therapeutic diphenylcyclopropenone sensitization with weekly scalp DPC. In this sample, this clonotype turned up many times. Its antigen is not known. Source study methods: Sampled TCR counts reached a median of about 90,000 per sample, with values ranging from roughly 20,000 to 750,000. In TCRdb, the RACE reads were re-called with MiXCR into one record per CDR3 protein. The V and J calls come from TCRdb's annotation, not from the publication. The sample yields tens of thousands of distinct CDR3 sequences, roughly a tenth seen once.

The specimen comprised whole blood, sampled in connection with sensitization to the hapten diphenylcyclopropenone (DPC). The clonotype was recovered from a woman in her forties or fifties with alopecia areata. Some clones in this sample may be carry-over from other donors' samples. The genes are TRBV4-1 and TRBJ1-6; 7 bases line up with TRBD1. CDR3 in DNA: TGCGCCAGCAGCCAAGGCGAGACAGGGATAGGTTATAATTCACCCCTCCACTTT. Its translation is CASSQGETGIGYNSPLHF.